This entry features one T cell receptor (beta chain) sequence. Its antigen remains unknown. The data originate from a study of T cells expressing NK-cell markers. Points from the study as a whole: In a group of about six donors, dominant NKG2C+ clonotypes represented about 1.0-8% of CD8+ T cells. These clonotypes additionally ranked first within the CD3+CD56-NKG2C+ fraction of several donors.

Using the 5' RACE reads, TCRdb records one entry per CDR3 protein without DNA. This sample's table reports 200,000 to 300,000 distinct CDR3 sequences. The source material was blood T cells: a sorted CD56 or NKG2C T cell subset, CD4+ or CD8+ T cells, or bulk PBMC T cells (not recorded which). This TCR was recovered from a man aged 18 to 30 in good health.

The CDR3 protein is CASSSRSSGQMTYEQYF. This rearrangement joins TRBV6-2 or TRBV6-3 to TRBJ2-7; the D call from TCRdb, TRBD1, cannot be confirmed without DNA. The CDR3 runs 17 residues. CDR1 and CDR2 (germline): MNHEY, SVGEGT.